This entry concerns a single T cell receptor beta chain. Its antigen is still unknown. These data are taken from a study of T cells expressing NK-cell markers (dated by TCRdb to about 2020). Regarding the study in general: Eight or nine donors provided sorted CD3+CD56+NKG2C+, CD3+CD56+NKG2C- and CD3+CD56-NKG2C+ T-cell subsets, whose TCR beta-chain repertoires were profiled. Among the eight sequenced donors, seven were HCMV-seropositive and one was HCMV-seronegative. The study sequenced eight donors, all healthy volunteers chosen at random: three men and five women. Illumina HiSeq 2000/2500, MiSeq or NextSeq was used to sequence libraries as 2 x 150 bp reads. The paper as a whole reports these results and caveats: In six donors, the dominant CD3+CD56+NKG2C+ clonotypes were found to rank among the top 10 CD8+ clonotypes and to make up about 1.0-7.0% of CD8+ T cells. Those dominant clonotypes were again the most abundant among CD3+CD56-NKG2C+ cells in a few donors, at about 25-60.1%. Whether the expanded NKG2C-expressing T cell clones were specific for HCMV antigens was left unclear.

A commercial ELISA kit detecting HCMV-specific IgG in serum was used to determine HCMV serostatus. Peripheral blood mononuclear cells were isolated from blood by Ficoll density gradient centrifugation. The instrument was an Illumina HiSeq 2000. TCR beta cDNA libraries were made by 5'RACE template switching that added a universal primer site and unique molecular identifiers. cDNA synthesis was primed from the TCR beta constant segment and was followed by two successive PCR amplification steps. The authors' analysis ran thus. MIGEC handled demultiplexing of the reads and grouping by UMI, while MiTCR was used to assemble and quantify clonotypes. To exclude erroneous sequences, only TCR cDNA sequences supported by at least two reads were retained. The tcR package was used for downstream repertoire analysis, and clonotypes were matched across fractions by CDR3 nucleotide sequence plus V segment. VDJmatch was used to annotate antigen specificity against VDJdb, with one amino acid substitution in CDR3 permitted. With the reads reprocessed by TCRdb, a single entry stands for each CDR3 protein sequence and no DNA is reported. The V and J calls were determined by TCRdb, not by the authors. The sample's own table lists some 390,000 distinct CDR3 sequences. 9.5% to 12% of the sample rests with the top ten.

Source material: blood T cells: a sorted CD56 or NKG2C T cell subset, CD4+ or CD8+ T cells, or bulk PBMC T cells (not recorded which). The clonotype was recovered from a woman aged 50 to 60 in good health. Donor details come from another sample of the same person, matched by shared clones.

The CDR3 protein: CATSDWSGREQETQYF. Recombination connected TRBV24-1 to TRBJ2-5; TCRdb's assignment of TRBD1 cannot be checked, as there is no DNA. Including cysteine and phenylalanine, the CDR3 has 16 amino acids. The protein alone is recorded here. CDR1 and CDR2, per the germline V gene, are KGHDR and SFDVKD.